This T cell receptor beta chain was sequenced for a study of blood T cells in healthy people across ages. The authors ran a second PCR of about 6 to 11 cycles using a sample-barcoded 5' primer and a J-beta primer mix. One entry per CDR3 protein results from TCRdb running MiXCR on the 5' RACE reads. The table includes about 830,000 distinct CDR3 sequences, about 62% detected once. The germline V gene has CDR1 ENHRY and CDR2 SYGVKD. This CDR3 is built from 11 residues. Trimming pared 11 bases from V and 7 bases from J, leaving 13 bases between. The J gene is TRBJ2-3, the V gene TRBV10-3, with D uncertain. This clonotype was obtained from a man aged 30 to 45 in good health. Sequenced: blood. The CDR3 here is CAVGWPNTQYF. The CDR3 nucleotides are TGTGCCGTAGGGTGGCCGAATACGCAGTATTTT.